The T cell receptor (beta chain) described here comes from a study of shared clonotypes between healthy human individuals. Overall study findings and caveats: Around 5% was the fraction of naive CD4 clonotypes found shared across four donors.

Terminally differentiated effector memory CD45RA+ cells were excluded by CCR7 positive selection of CD45RO-negative cells. CDR3 length equals 15 residues. The V end lost 2 bases, the J end lost 7 bases, and 18 bases lay between the germline ends. Germline V lookup: CDR1 SGHNT, CDR2 YYREEE (reference sequence). Original processing methods: Filtering was not the same, since immunoSEQ gave junction-only sequences without quality scores. Measured with immunoSEQ multiplex PCR; TCRdb has only the in-frame clones, and not every one. The D gene and trimming were derived from the DNA, and the V and J assignments and clone size from that table. The profile covers some 2,100,000 clones, with about 93% appearing a single time and about 1.8% taken by the ten largest. Points on this clone: The antigen remains unidentified.

This sequence was found in a man aged 18 to 30 in good health. Some clones in this sample may be carry-over from other donors' samples. The chain links TRBV5-4 to TRBJ1-1; weak D call: TRBD1 (6 bases). The material sequenced was naive CD8+ T cells from PBMCs. CDR3 region: CASSFPREGGGEAFF. The CDR3 DNA is TGTGCCAGCAGCTTCCCACGAGAGGGGGGGGGTGAAGCTTTCTTT.